Sequencing of this T cell receptor (beta chain) was carried out in a study of radiation and T cells in renal cell carcinoma. Indicated time point: blood 2 weeks post-SBRT. The sample's treatment: 15 Gy SBRT to primary tumor, nephrectomy 4 weeks later. The protocol was immunoSEQ multiplex PCR, while the TCRdb copy is restricted to in-frame clones and leaves out a portion. The data hold about 130,000 clones, with 81% observed a single time. The germline gives CDR1 MNHNY, CDR2 SVGAGI (reference sequence). The CDR3 is made up of 16 amino acids. The junction had 6 bases not matched to a gene; V was cut back by 5 bases and J by 2 bases.

Here the sequenced sample was blood, taken from a patient whose treatment included radiotherapy and nephrectomy. This sequence joins TRBV6-6 and TRBJ2-3, with 11 nucleotides matching TRBD2. The receptor was derived from a woman aged 55-69 years with renal cell carcinoma. CDR3 residues: CASSVIAGGTTDTQYF. CDR3 coding DNA: TGTGCCAGCAGTGTGATAGCGGGGGGGACCACAGATACGCAGTATTTT.